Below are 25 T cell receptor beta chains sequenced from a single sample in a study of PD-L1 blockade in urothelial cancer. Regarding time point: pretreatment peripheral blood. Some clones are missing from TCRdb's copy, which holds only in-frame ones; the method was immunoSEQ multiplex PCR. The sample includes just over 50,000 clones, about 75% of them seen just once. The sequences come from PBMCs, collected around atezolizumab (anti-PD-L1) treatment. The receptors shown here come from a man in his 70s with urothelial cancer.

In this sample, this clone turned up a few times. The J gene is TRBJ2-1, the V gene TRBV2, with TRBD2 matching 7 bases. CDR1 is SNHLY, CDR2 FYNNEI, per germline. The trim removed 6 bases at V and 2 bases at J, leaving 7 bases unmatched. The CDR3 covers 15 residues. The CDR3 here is CASSARSGTYNEQFF. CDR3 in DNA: TGTGCCAGCAGCGCCAGGAGCGGGACCTACAATGAGCAGTTCTTC.

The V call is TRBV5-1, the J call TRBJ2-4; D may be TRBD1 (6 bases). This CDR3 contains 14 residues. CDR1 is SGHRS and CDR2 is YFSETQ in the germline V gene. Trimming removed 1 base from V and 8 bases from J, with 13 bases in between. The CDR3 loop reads CASSLQGMADIQYF. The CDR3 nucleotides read TGCGCCAGCAGCTTGCAGGGGATGGCGGACATTCAGTACTTC.

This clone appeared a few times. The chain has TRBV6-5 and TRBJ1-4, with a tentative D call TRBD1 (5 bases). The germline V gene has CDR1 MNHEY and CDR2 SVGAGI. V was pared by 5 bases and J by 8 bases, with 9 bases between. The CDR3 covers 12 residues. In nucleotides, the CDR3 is TGTGCCAGCAGTGCGGGGGGGGAAAAACTGTTTTTT. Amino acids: CASSAGGEKLFF.

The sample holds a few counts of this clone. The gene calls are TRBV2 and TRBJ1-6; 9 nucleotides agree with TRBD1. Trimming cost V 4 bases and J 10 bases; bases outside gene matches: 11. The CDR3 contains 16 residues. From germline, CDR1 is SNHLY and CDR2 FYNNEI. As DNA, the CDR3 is TGTGCCAGCAGTGCGGATACAGGGGGCAAGGGATCACCCCTCCACTTT. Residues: CASSADTGGKGSPLHF.

In DNA form, the CDR3 reads TGTGCCAGCACTCCCGAGGGGGAAGGGGGCTACACCTTC. It yields the protein CASTPEGEGGYTF. The V call is TRBV6-1, the J call TRBJ1-2; maybe TRBD1 (6 bases). Germline V CDR1 and CDR2: MNHNS, SASEGT. V was pared by 7 bases and J by 8 bases, with 17 bases between. The CDR3 has 13 amino acids.

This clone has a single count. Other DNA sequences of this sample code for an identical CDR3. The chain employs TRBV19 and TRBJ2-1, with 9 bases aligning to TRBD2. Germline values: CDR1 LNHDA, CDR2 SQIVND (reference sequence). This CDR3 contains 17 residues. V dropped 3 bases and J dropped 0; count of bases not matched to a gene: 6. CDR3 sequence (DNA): TGTGCCAGTAGTATGAGCGGGAGGAGGGCCTCCTACAATGAGCAGTTCTTC. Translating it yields CASSMSGRRASYNEQFF.

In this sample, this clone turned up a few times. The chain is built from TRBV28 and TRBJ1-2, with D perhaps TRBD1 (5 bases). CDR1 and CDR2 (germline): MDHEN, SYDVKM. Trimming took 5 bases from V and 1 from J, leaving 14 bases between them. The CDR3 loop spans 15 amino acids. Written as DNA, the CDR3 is TGTGCCAGCAGTCTTAGTGGGGGGAATAACTATGGCTACACCTTC. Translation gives CASSLSGGNNYGYTF.

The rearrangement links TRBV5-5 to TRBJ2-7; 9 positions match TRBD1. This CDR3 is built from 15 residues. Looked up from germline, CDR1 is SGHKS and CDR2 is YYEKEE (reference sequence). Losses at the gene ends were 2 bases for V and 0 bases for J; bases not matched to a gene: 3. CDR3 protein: CASSLQGAISYEQYF. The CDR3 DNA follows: TGTGCCAGCAGCTTACAGGGGGCCATCTCCTACGAGCAGTACTTC.

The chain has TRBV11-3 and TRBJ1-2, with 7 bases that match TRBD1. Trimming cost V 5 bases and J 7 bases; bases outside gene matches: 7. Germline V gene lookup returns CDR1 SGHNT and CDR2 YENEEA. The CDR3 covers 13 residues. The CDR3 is CASSPPDRVGYTF. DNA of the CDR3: TGTGCCAGCAGCCCCCCCGACAGGGTTGGCTACACCTTC. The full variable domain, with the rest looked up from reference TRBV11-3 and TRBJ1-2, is EAGVVQSPRYKIIEKKQPVAFWCNPISGHNTLYWYLQNLGQGPELLIRYENEEAVDDSQLPKDRFSAERLKGVDSTLKIQPAELGDSAVYLCASSPPDRVGYTFGSGTRLTVV.

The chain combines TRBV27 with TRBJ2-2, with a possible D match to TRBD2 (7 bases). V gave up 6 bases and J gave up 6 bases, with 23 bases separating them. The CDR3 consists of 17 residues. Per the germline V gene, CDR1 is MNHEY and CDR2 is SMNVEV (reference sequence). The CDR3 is CASSSPIRGGRAGELFF. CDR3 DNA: TGTGCCAGCAGCAGCCCTATAAGGGGGGGTCGGGCCGGGGAGCTGTTTTTT.

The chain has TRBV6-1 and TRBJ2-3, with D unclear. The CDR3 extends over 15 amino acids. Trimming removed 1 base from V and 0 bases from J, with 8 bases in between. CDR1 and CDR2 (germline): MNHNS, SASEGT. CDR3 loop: CASSEGDTSTDTQYF. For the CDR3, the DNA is TGTGCCAGCAGTGAAGGAGATACGAGCACAGATACGCAGTATTTT.

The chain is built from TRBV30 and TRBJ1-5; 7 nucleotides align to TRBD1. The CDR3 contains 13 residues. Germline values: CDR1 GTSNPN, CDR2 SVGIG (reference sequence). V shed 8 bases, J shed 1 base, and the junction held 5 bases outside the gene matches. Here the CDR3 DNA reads TGTGCCCTCGGGGGACAGAGCAATCAGCCCCAGCATTTT. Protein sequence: CALGGQSNQPQHF.

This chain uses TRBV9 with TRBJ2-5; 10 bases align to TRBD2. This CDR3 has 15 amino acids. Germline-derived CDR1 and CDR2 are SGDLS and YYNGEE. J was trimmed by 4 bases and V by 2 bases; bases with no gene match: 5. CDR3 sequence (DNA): TGTGCCAGCAGCGTGAGCGGGGGGGCAGGAGAGACCCAGTACTTC. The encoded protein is CASSVSGGAGETQYF.

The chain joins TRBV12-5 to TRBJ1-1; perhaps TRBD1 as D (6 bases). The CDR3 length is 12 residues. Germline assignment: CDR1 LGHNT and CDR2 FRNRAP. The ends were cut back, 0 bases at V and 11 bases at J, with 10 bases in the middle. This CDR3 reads CASGLVQGLAFF. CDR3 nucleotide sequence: TGTGCTAGTGGTTTGGTACAGGGCCTCGCTTTCTTT. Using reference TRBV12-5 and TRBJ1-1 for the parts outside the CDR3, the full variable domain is DARVTQTPRHKVTEMGQEVTMRCQPILGHNTVFWYRQTMMQGLELLAYFRNRAPLDDSGMPKDRFSAEMPDATLATLKIQPSEPRDSAVYFCASGLVQGLAFFGQGTRLTVV.

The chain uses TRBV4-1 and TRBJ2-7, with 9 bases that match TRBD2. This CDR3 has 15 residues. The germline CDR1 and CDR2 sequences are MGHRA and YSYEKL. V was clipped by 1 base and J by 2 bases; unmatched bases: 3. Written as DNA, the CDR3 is TGCGCCAGCAGCCAAGTCGCGGGAGGGCCCTACGAGCAGTACTTC. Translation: CASSQVAGGPYEQYF.

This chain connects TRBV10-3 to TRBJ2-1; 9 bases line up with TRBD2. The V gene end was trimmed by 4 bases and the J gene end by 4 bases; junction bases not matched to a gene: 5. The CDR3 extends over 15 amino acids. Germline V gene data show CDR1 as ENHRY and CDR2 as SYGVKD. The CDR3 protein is CAISVGGRDYNEQFF. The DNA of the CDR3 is TGTGCCATCAGTGTCGGCGGGAGGGATTACAATGAGCAGTTCTTC.

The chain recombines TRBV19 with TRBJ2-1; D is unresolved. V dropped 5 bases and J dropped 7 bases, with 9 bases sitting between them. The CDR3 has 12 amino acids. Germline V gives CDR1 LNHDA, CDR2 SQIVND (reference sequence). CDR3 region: CASSARVNEQFF. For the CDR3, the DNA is TGTGCCAGTAGTGCCCGGGTTAATGAGCAGTTCTTC.

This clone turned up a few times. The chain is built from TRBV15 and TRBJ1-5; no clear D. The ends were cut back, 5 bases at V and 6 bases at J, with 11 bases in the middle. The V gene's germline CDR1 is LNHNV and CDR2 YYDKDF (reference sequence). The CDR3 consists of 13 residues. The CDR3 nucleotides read TGTGCCACCAGCCGTCCGGGGATTCAGCCCCAGCATTTT. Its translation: CATSRPGIQPQHF.

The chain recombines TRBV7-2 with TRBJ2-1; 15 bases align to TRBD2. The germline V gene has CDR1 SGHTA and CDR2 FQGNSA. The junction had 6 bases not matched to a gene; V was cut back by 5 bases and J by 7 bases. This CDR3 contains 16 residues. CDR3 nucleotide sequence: TGTGCCAGCAGCCTACGGACTAGCGGGGGGGGAAATGAGCAGTTCTTC. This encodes CASSLRTSGGGNEQFF.

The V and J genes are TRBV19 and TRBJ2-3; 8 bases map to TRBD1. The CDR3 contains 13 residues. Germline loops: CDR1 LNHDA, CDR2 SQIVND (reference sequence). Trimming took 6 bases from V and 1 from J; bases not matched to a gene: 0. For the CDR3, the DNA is TGTGCCAGTAGGGACAGGGGCACAGATACGCAGTATTTT. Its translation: CASRDRGTDTQYF. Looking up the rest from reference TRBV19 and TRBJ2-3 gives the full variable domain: DGGITQSPKYLFRKEGQNVTLSCEQNLNHDAMYWYRQDPGQGLRLIYYSQIVNDFQKGDIAEGYSVSREKKESFPLTVTSAQKNPTAFYLCASRDRGTDTQYFGPGTRLTVL.

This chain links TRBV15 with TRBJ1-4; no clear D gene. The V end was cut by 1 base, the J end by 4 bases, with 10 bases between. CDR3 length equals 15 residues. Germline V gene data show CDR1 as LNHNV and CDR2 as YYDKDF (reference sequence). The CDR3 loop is CATSRVAMINEKLFF. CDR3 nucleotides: TGTGCCACCAGCAGAGTGGCCATGATTAATGAAAAACTGTTTTTT.

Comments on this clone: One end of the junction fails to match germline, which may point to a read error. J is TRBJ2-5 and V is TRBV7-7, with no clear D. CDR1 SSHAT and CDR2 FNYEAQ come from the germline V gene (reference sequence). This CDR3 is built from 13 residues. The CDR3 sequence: CASSLVRQETQYF. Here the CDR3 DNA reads TGTGCTAGCAGCTTAGTGAGGCAAGAGACCCAGTACTTC.

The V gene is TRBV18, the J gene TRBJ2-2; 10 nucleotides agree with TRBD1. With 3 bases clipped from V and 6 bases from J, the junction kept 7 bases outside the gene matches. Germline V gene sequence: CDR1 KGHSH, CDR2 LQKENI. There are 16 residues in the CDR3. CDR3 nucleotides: TGTGCCAGCTCACCTCCCGGGACAGGGGCATCCGGGGAGCTGTTTTTT. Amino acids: CASSPPGTGASGELFF. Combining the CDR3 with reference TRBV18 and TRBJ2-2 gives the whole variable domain NAGVMQNPRHLVRRRGQEARLRCSPMKGHSHVYWYRQLPEEGLKFMVYLQKENIIDESGMPKERFSAEFPKEGPSILRIQQVVRGDSAAYFCASSPPGTGASGELFFGEGSRLTVL.

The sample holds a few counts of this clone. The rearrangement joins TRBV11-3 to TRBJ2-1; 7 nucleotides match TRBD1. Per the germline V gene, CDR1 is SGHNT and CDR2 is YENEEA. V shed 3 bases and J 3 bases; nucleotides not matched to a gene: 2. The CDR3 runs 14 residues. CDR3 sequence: CASSFHRGYNEQFF. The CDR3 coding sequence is TGTGCCAGCAGCTTCCACAGGGGCTACAATGAGCAGTTCTTC.

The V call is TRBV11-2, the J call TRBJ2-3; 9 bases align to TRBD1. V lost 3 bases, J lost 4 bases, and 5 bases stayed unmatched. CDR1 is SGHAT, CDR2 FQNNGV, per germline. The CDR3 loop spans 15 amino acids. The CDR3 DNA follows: TGTGCCAGCAGCTTCGGACAGGGGAGATCAGATACGCAGTATTTT. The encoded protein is CASSFGQGRSDTQYF.